Following are 18 T cell receptor beta chains from one sample sequenced in a study of shared clonotypes between healthy human individuals. Naivety among CD8 cells was defined by CD45RO negativity and positive CCR7 selection, thereby excluding terminally differentiated effector memory CD45RA+ cells. Some clones are missing from TCRdb's copy, which holds only in-frame ones; the method was immunoSEQ multiplex PCR. The sample has around 2.1 million clones, about 92% seen once. Source material: naive CD8+ T cells from PBMCs. Receptors originate from a man between 18 and 29 years old in good health. Some clones in this sample may be carry-over from other donors' samples.

The chain is built from TRBV27 and TRBJ2-7, with TRBD2 identical over 15 bases. The CDR3 length is 19 residues. CDR1 and CDR2 (germline): MNHEY, SMNVEV (reference sequence). After removal of 1 base from V and 2 bases from J, the junction contained 9 bases not matched to a gene. This CDR3 reads CASSLFPPWTSGRAYEQYF. DNA for the CDR3: TGTGCCAGCAGTTTATTCCCGCCCTGGACTAGCGGGAGGGCCTACGAGCAGTACTTC.

V gene TRBV10-2 combines with J gene TRBJ2-3; tentatively, D is TRBD2 (5 bases). The CDR3 totals 15 residues. Germline values: CDR1 WSHSY, CDR2 SAAADI. V dropped 2 bases and J dropped 3 bases, with 12 bases sitting between them. The CDR3 sequence: CASSEDYPFTDTQYF. The CDR3 DNA reads as TGCGCCAGCAGTGAGGACTACCCTTTTACAGATACGCAGTATTTT.

This clone showed up just a few times. Here the CDR3 reads CASSLAGTVNEKLFF. The CDR3 DNA is TGTGCCAGCAGCTTAGCGGGGACAGTTAATGAAAAACTGTTTTTT. The rearrangement uses TRBV7-8 and TRBJ1-4; TRBD1 matches at 7 bases. Germline V lookup: CDR1 SGHVS, CDR2 FQNEAQ. V lost 0 bases and J lost 4; bases outside the gene matches: 2. The CDR3 extends over 15 amino acids.

The J gene is TRBJ2-3, the V gene TRBV14, with unresolved D. The CDR3 is made up of 15 amino acids. The germline V and J ends were trimmed by 4 bases and 4 bases, with 15 bases remaining between them. In germline, CDR1 is SGHDN, CDR2 FVKESK. CDR3 nucleotides: TGTGCCAGCAGCCCCCCTACTCCGGTCGCAGATACGCAGTATTTT. Its protein product is CASSPPTPVADTQYF.

Here the CDR3 reads CASSLWAGGHQETQYF. The CDR3 region has the DNA TGTGCCAGCAGTTTATGGGCAGGGGGTCACCAAGAGACCCAGTACTTC. The V call is TRBV27, the J call TRBJ2-5; 7 nucleotides agree with TRBD1. The CDR3 loop spans 16 amino acids. Germline V gene data show CDR1 as MNHEY and CDR2 as SMNVEV (reference sequence). Unmatched junction bases numbered 5, after V lost 1 base and J lost 0 bases.

This rearrangement joins TRBV7-8 to TRBJ2-5; 7 nucleotides agree with TRBD2. V lost 2 bases to trimming and J lost 4 bases; unmatched junction nucleotides: 10. The CDR3 spans 16 residues. In germline, CDR1 is SGHVS, CDR2 FQNEAQ. CDR3: CASSLTGEGLRETQYF. The CDR3 DNA reads TGTGCCAGCAGCTTAACGGGGGAGGGCCTTCGAGAGACCCAGTACTTC.

The chain recombines TRBV5-6 with TRBJ2-7, with TRBD1 as a possible D gene (6 bases). V was shortened by 0 bases and J by 4 bases, with 14 bases between the two germline ends. This CDR3 has 15 amino acids. Germline V gene data show CDR1 as SGHDT and CDR2 as YYEEEE. CDR3 loop: CASSLAPGTIYEQYF. The CDR3 nucleotides are TGTGCCAGCAGCTTGGCGCCCGGGACAATTTACGAGCAGTACTTC.

V usage is TRBV28 and J usage is TRBJ2-7; maybe TRBD2 (5 bases). Trimming left V 3 bases short and J 5 bases short, with 17 bases between. The germline V gene encodes CDR1 MDHEN and CDR2 SYDVKM. This CDR3 contains 15 residues. The CDR3 DNA is TGTGCCAGCAGTTTTTTTTCCGGTCCCGGGAACGAGCAGTACTTC. Translation gives CASSFFSGPGNEQYF.

V and J are TRBV6-6 and TRBJ2-7, with D possibly being TRBD1 (6 bases). CDR1 and CDR2 from the germline V gene are MNHNY and SVGAGI (reference sequence). V was cut by 6 bases and J by 2 bases, with 14 bases left in between. CDR3 length: 14 amino acids. CDR3 bases: TGTGCCAGCAGCCACACAGGGCCCGCCTACGAGCAGTACTTC. Its translation: CASSHTGPAYEQYF.

The rearrangement links TRBV11-2 to TRBJ2-5; 8 bases agree with TRBD1. The V gene end was trimmed by 3 bases and the J gene end by 5 bases; junction bases not matched to a gene: 2. There are 13 residues in the CDR3. Germline assignment: CDR1 SGHAT and CDR2 FQNNGV. The CDR3 nucleotides are TGTGCCAGCAGCTTCAGGGGGCAGGAGACCCAGTACTTC. The encoded protein is CASSFRGQETQYF.

This clone was counted once. The chain carries TRBV27 and TRBJ2-7; D ambiguous. V was pared by 4 bases and J by 12 bases, with 25 bases between. Germline values: CDR1 MNHEY, CDR2 SMNVEV (reference sequence). The CDR3 sequence is 15 residues long. The CDR3 loop is CASSYKASRAPRLYF. The CDR3 DNA reads as TGTGCCAGCAGTTATAAGGCCTCTAGGGCACCTCGGCTGTACTTC.

Concerning this clone: Additional DNA sequences in this sample encode the identical CDR3. The V call is TRBV7-9, the J call TRBJ1-5; D remains ambiguous. CDR1 is SEHNR, CDR2 FQNEAQ, per germline (reference sequence). V was clipped by 5 bases and J by 1 base, with 6 bases between them. This CDR3 has 13 amino acids. In DNA, the CDR3 is TGTGCCAGCAGCGCCGACAGCAATCAGCCCCAGCATTTT. Its translation: CASSADSNQPQHF. The variable domain in full, with the rest retrieved from reference TRBV7-9 and TRBJ1-5, is DTGVSQNPRHKITKRGQNVTFRCDPISEHNRLYWYRQTLGQGPEFLTYFQNEAQLEKSRLLSDRFSAERPKGSFSTLEIQRTEQGDSAMYLCASSADSNQPQHFGDGTRLSIL.

The DNA of the CDR3 is TGTGCCAGCACCCTTGGGGGGTACAATGAGCAGTTCTTC. Protein sequence: CASTLGGYNEQFF. The rearrangement joins TRBV5-8 to TRBJ2-1; a weak D match, TRBD2 (6 bases). The V gene's germline CDR1 is SGHTS and CDR2 YDEGEE. V was pared by 6 bases and J by 4 bases, with 11 bases between. The CDR3 is 13 residues long. The whole variable domain, remainder taken from reference TRBV5-8 and TRBJ2-1, is EAGVTQSPTHLIKTRGQQATLRCSPISGHTSVYWYQQALGLGLQFLLWYDEGEERNRGNFPPRFSGRQFPNYSSELNVNALELEDSALYLCASTLGGYNEQFFGPGTRLTVL.

This sequence joins TRBV10-3 and TRBJ2-7, with 8 bases fitting TRBD1. The trim removed 4 bases at V and 9 bases at J, leaving 17 bases unmatched. Germline-derived CDR1 and CDR2 are ENHRY and SYGVKD. The CDR3 is made up of 16 amino acids. CDR3 sequence: CAISGGRDRPEVGQYF. The CDR3 DNA reads as TGTGCCATCAGTGGGGGTAGGGACAGGCCGGAGGTCGGGCAGTACTTC.

The count of this clone is one. The chain carries TRBV18 and TRBJ2-7; 7 positions match TRBD1. Germline-derived CDR1 and CDR2 are KGHSH and LQKENI. This CDR3 region has 13 residues. V shed 2 bases and J 5 bases; nucleotides not matched to a gene: 3. The CDR3: CASSPERGHEQYF. Here the CDR3 DNA reads TGTGCCAGCTCACCAGAGAGGGGGCACGAGCAGTACTTC.

This clone showed up just once. V gene TRBV4-3 combines with J gene TRBJ2-1; a possible D gene is TRBD1 (6 bases). CDR1 LGHNA and CDR2 YSLEER come from the germline V gene. V was pared by 0 bases and J by 12 bases, with 9 bases between. The CDR3 length is 12 residues. CDR3 coding DNA: TGCGCCAGCAGCCAAGATCCGGACAGGCAGTTCTTC. This codes for CASSQDPDRQFF.

The V call is TRBV4-1, the J call TRBJ2-7, with a tentative D call TRBD1 (6 bases). This CDR3 has 14 residues. Deletions cut 2 bases from V and 2 bases from J, with 10 bases between. The germline CDR1 and CDR2 sequences are MGHRA and YSYEKL. CDR3 protein: CASSQTGPPYEQYF. The CDR3 region has the DNA TGCGCCAGCAGCCAAACAGGGCCCCCCTACGAGCAGTACTTC.

This rearrangement joins TRBV9 to TRBJ2-5; 7 nucleotides agree with TRBD2. The CDR3 covers 15 residues. V was pared by 0 bases and J by 4 bases, with 6 bases of the junction left unmatched. Germline V gives CDR1 SGDLS, CDR2 YYNGEE. CDR3 bases: TGTGCCAGCAGCGTAGCGGGGAGGGTGGGAGAGACCCAGTACTTC. Translation gives CASSVAGRVGETQYF.